This T cell receptor beta chain was sequenced during a study of shared clonotypes between healthy human individuals. Some clones are missing from TCRdb's copy, which holds only in-frame ones; the method was immunoSEQ multiplex PCR. The table lists around 2.1 million clones, about 92% of them singletons. Naive CD8 cells lacked CD45RO and underwent positive selection for CCR7, leaving out terminally differentiated effector memory CD45RA+ cells. From germline, CDR1 is SGHTS and CDR2 YDEGEE. The junction had 11 bases not matched to a gene; V was cut back by 2 bases and J by 3 bases. The CDR3 has 17 amino acids.

Sample: naive CD8+ T cells from PBMCs. The rearrangement links TRBV5-8 to TRBJ2-1; 7 positions match TRBD2. The TCR comes from a young man in good health. Some clones in this sample may be carry-over from other donors' samples. The CDR3 nucleotides are TGTGCCAGCAGCTTAGGCGGGAGCCGTTCTCTCTACAATGAGCAGTTCTTC. It translates to CASSLGGSRSLYNEQFF.